This T cell receptor beta chain was profiled in a study of T-cell memory formation after mild COVID-19. Trimming took 5 bases from V and 1 from J; bases not matched to a gene: 7. Germline lookup yields CDR1 SGHAT and CDR2 FQNNGV. CDR3 length: 15 residues. TCRdb called the 5' RACE reads again in MiXCR, with one record for every CDR3 protein. The repertoire holds approximately 30,000 distinct CDR3 sequences, with approximately 7.7% as singletons. This clonotype was recorded at least ten times. The chain carries TRBV11-2 and TRBJ1-2; 7 bases line up with TRBD1. This TCR derives from a man aged 18 to 35 who had mild COVID-19 (a few samples of this study predate the infection). Cell type and time point are not known. Sequencing was carried out using PBMCs or a T cell subset sorted from them (not recorded which). CDR3 region: CASSRLTGINYGYTF. CDR3 nucleotides: TGTGCCAGCAGCCGACTGACAGGGATTAACTATGGCTACACCTTC.